The present TCR beta chain was sequenced within a study of T cell clones after liver transplantation. V trimming: 4 bases; J trimming: 2 bases; junction bases outside the gene matches: 6. CDR3 length: 15 residues. Germline-derived CDR1 and CDR2 are SGHTS and YDEGEE. Sorting of unstimulated PBMCs yielded separate CD3+CD4+ and CD3+CD8+ fractions. Assay used: immunoSEQ multiplex PCR; TCRdb lists only in-frame clones, some missing. The sample consists of roughly 100,000 clones, about 88% of them appearing once. The sequenced sample was CD4+ T cells from blood, obtained approximately 50 months after liver transplant. The clonotype comes from a human patient who received a liver transplant. Some T cells may possibly be graft donor cells. The V call is TRBV5-8, the J call TRBJ1-2; 9 positions match TRBD1. CDR3 nucleotide sequence: TGTGCCAGCAGCCACCGGGACAGGGAGAACTATGGCTACACCTTC. Its protein is CASSHRDRENYGYTF.